These 2 T cell receptor beta chains were sequenced from one sample in a study of T-cell reconstitution after alpha-beta-depleted transplantation in children. Unique molecular identifiers were incorporated into the prepared TCRbeta library. TCRdb independently ran MiXCR on the PCR reads; one entry per CDR3 protein. The data contain some 200,000 distinct CDR3 sequences, approximately 6.9% of them singletons. Sample: PBMCs, taken before TCRalphabeta/CD19-depleted stem cell transplant. These TCRs come from a boy younger than 10 with acute lymphoblastic leukemia, due to receive a stem cell transplant.

This clonotype has at least ten counts. The V call is TRBV12-3 or TRBV12-4, the J call TRBJ2-7; no clear D. The V end lost 1 base, the J end lost 7 bases, and 17 bases lay between the germline ends. This CDR3 is built from 15 residues. The CDR3 is CASSLGFLGIREQYF. The CDR3 bases are TGTGCCAGCAGTTTAGGTTTTTTAGGTATTAGAGAGCAGTACTTC.

V and J are TRBV19 and TRBJ2-1; D call uncertain. There are 12 residues in the CDR3. The V gene's germline CDR1 is LNHDA and CDR2 SQIVND (reference sequence). The V end lost 3 bases, the J end lost 5 bases, and 5 bases lay between the germline ends. CDR3: CASSMEHNEQFF. The CDR3 coding sequence is TGTGCCAGTAGTATGGAGCACAATGAGCAGTTCTTC.